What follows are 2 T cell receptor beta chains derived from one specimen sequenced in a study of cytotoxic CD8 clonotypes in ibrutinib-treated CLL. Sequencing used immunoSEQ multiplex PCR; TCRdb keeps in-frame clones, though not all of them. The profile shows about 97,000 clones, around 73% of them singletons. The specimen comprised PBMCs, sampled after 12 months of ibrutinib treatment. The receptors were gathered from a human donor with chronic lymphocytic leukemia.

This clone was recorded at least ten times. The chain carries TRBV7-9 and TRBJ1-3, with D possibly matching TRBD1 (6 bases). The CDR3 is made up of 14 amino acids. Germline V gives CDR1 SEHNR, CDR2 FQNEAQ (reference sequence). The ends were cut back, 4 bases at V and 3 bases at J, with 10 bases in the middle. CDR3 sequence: CASSSPGVGNTIYF. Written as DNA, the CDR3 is TGTGCCAGCAGCTCACCAGGGGTTGGAAACACCATATATTTT.

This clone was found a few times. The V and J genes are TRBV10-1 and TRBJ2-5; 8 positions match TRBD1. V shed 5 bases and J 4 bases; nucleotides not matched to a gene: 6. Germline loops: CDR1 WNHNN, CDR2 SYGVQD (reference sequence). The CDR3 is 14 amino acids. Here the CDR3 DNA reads TGCGCCAGCAGTCCAGGGGGCCGGGGAGAGACCCAGTACTTC. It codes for CASSPGGRGETQYF.